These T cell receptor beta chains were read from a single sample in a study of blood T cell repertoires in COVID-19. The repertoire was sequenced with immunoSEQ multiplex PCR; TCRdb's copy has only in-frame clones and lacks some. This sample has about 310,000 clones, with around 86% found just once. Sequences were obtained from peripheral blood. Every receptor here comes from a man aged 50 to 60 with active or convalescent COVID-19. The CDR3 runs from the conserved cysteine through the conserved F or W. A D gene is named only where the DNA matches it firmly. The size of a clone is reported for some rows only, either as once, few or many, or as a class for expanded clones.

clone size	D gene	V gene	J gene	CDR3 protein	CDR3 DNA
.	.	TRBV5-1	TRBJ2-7	CASSLESGPYEQYF	TGCGCCAGCAGCTTGGAGTCAGGGCCCTACGAGCAGTACTTC
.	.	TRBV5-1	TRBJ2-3	CASSLRAKSTDTQYF	TGCGCCAGCAGCCTGAGAGCGAAAAGCACAGATACGCAGTATTTT
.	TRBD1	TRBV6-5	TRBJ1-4	CASSYSKGAGEKLFF	TGTGCCAGCAGTTACTCGAAGGGGGCGGGTGAAAAACTGTTTTTT
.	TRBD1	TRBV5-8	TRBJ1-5	CASSLLYRGDNQPQHF	TGTGCCAGCAGCTTACTATACAGGGGAGACAATCAGCCCCAGCATTTT
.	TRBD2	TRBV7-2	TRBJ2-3	CASSLGQRGNTDTQYF	TGTGCCAGCAGCTTAGGGCAGCGGGGGAACACAGATACGCAGTATTTT
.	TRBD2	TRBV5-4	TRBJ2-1	CASSPGLAANNEQFF	TGTGCCAGCAGCCCGGGACTAGCGGCGAACAATGAGCAGTTCTTC
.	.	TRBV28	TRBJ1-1	CASTLPRSLNTEAFF	TGTGCCAGCACCCTGCCCCGAAGCCTGAACACTGAAGCTTTCTTT
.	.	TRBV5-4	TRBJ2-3	CASRPSGSTDTQYF	TGTGCCAGCAGGCCCTCAGGCAGCACAGATACGCAGTATTTT
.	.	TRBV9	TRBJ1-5	CASSEGPQHGQPQHF	TGTGCCAGCAGCGAGGGGCCCCAGCACGGTCAGCCCCAGCATTTT
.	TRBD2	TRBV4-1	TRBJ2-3	CASSQDSGMADTQYF	TGCGCCAGCAGCCAAGATAGCGGGATGGCAGATACGCAGTATTTT
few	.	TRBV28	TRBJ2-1	CASRPPTNLGVEQFF	TGTGCCAGCAGACCGCCAACTAACCTAGGCGTTGAGCAGTTCTTC
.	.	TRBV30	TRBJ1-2	CAWSRRTAYGYTF	TGTGCCTGGAGTCGGCGGACAGCATATGGCTACACCTTC
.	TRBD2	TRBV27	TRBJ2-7	CASQGLAGRSYEQYF	TGTGCCAGCCAAGGGCTAGCGGGAAGAAGTTACGAGCAGTACTTC
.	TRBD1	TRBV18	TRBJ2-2	CASSPRTGRAGELFF	TGTGCCAGCTCACCGAGGACAGGTCGCGCCGGGGAGCTGTTTTTT
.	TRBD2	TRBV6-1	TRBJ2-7	CASSEWTSGSHGYEQYF	TGTGCCAGCAGTGAATGGACTAGCGGGAGCCACGGCTACGAGCAGTACTTC
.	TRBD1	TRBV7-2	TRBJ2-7	CASSLVGTGSHEQYF	TGTGCCAGCAGCTTAGTCGGGACAGGGTCACACGAGCAGTACTTC
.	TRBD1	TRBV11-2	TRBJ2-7	CASSLVRGRFYEQYF	TGTGCCAGCAGCTTAGTAAGGGGGCGGTTCTACGAGCAGTACTTC
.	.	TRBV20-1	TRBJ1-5	CSASPGGGGNQPQHF	TGCAGTGCTAGTCCGGGGGGCGGAGGAAATCAGCCCCAGCATTTT
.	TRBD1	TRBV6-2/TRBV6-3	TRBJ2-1	CASSRGQGLPQEQFF	TGTGCCAGCAGTCGGGGACAGGGCCTTCCTCAAGAGCAGTTCTTC
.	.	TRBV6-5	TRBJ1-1	CASRDTGNLNTEAFF	TGTGCCAGCAGAGATACAGGGAATCTGAACACTGAAGCTTTCTTT
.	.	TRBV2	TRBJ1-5	CASRQQGRDQPQHF	TGTGCCAGCAGGCAACAGGGACGGGATCAGCCCCAGCATTTT
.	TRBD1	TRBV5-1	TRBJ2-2	CASHLDRGGGGELFF	TGCGCCAGCCACTTAGACAGGGGAGGCGGCGGGGAGCTGTTTTTT
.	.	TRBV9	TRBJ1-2	CASSAGRTAKGNYGYTF	TGTGCCAGCAGCGCGGGAAGGACAGCCAAGGGGAACTATGGCTACACCTTC
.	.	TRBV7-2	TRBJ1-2	CASSPGGAGAANYGYTF	TGTGCCAGCAGCCCGGGGGGCGCGGGGGCGGCTAACTATGGCTACACCTTC
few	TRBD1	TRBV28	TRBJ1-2	CASSSSGGNYGYTF	TGTGCCAGCAGTTCCTCAGGGGGCAACTATGGCTACACCTTC
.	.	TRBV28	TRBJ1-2	CASSLFGRDYGYTF	TGTGCCAGCAGTTTATTCGGCAGGGACTATGGCTACACCTTC
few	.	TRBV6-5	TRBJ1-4	CATGSEAEKLFF	TGTGCCACCGGGTCTGAGGCTGAAAAACTGTTTTTT
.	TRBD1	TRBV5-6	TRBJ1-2	CASSGTGLFYGYTF	TGTGCCAGCAGCGGGACAGGTTTATTCTATGGCTACACCTTC
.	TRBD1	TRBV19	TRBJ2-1	CASQDRTGQYNEQFF	TGTGCCAGCCAGGATCGGACAGGGCAGTACAATGAGCAGTTCTTC
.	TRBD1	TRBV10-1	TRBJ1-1	CASSNRGNTEAFF	TGCGCCAGCAGTAACAGGGGGAACACTGAAGCTTTCTTT
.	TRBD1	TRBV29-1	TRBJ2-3	CSVVGQLTDTQYF	TGCAGCGTTGTGGGACAGCTCACAGATACGCAGTATTTT
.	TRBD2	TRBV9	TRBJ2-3	CASSVGPSSGGDTDTQYF	TGTGCCAGCAGCGTAGGCCCCTCTAGCGGGGGGGATACAGATACGCAGTATTTT
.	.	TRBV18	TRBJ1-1	CASSPTDGTEAFF	TGTGCCAGCTCACCAACAGACGGCACTGAAGCTTTCTTT
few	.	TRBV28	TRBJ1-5	CASRTTGMEISNQPQHF	TGTGCCAGCAGAACAACAGGGATGGAAATAAGCAATCAGCCCCAGCATTTT
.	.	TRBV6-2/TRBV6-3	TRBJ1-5	CASSSRFERPQHF	TGTGCCAGCAGTTCCCGGTTTGAGCGGCCCCAGCATTTT
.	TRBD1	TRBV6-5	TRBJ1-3	CATARQGAGNTIYF	TGTGCCACAGCTCGGCAGGGGGCTGGAAACACCATATATTTT
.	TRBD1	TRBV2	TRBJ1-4	CASSAGTGNEKLFF	TGTGCCAGCAGCGCCGGGACAGGGAATGAAAAACTGTTTTTT
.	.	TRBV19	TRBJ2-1	CASSIDIQLTSYNEQFF	TGTGCCAGTAGTATAGACATACAGCTGACCTCCTACAATGAGCAGTTCTTC
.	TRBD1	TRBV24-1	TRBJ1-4	CATSDPTGGGEKLFF	TGTGCCACCAGTGACCCGACAGGGGGCGGTGAAAAACTGTTTTTT
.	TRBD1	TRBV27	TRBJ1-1	CASSRTGRTEAFF	TGTGCCAGCAGTAGGACAGGGCGGACTGAAGCTTTCTTT
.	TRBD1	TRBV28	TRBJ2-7	CASSLWGQGNHEQYF	TGTGCCAGCAGTTTATGGGGACAGGGGAACCACGAGCAGTACTTC
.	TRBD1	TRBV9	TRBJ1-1	CASSVTLEGAAFF	TGTGCCAGCAGCGTAACGTTGGAGGGGGCAGCTTTCTTT
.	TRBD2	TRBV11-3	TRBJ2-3	CASSLDPLAGTDTQYF	TGTGCCAGCAGCTTAGATCCGCTAGCGGGGACAGATACGCAGTATTTT
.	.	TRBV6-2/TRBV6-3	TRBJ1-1	CASSYLRVRNTEAFF	TGTGCCAGCAGTTACCTTCGGGTTAGGAACACTGAAGCTTTCTTT
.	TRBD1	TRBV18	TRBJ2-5	CASSPPGTGGGETQYF	TGTGCCAGCTCACCTCCCGGGACAGGGGGTGGTGAGACCCAGTACTTC
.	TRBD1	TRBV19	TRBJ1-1	CASSSGQAWAEAFF	TGTGCCAGTAGTTCGGGACAGGCGTGGGCTGAAGCTTTCTTT
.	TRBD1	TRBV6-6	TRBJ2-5	CASSRDRGAQETQYF	TGTGCCAGCAGTAGGGACAGGGGCGCCCAAGAGACCCAGTACTTC
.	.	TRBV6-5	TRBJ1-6	CASRENNSPLHF	TGTGCCAGCAGGGAGAATAATTCACCCCTCCACTTT
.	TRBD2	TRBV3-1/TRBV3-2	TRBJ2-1	CASSHRLAGGRNEQFF	TGTGCCAGCAGCCACCGACTAGCGGGGGGACGCAATGAGCAGTTCTTC
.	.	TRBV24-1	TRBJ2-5	CATSNPRGTETQYF	TGTGCCACCAGTAACCCGAGGGGGACGGAGACCCAGTACTTC
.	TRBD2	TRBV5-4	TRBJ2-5	CASSPSGRETQYF	TGTGCCAGCAGCCCTAGCGGGAGAGAGACCCAGTACTTC
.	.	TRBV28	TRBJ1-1	CASSLYLGATEAFF	TGTGCCAGCAGTTTATACCTGGGGGCCACTGAAGCTTTCTTT
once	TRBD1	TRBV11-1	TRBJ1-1	CASSSGQGEANTEAFF	TGTGCCAGCAGCTCTGGACAGGGGGAAGCGAACACTGAAGCTTTCTTT
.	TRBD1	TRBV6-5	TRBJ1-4	CASSWGQGGEKLFF	TGTGCCAGCAGTTGGGGACAGGGAGGTGAAAAACTGTTTTTT
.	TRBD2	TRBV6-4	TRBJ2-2	CASSVGYGERGDTGELFF	TGTGCCAGCAGTGTGGGTTACGGGGAACGGGGGGACACCGGGGAGCTGTTTTTT